This passage covers 31 T cell receptor beta chains from one sample sequenced in a study of graft-versus-host responses after intestinal transplantation. Some clones are missing from TCRdb's copy, which holds only in-frame ones; the method was immunoSEQ multiplex PCR. Of approximately 21,000 clones listed, about 48% are singletons. The plating included approximately 200,000 irradiated, violet-dye-labeled stimulator cells together with approximately 200,000 CFSE-labeled responder cells. The starting material was alloreactive CD8+ T cells from a mixed lymphocyte reaction culture, obtained before transplantation. The subset is: CFSE-low proliferating T cells sorted from approximately 6-day pre-transplant mixed lymphocyte reaction (GvH or HvG direction). The receptors were gathered from a human patient who was an organ donor for intestinal transplantation.

V and J are TRBV11-3 and TRBJ2-1, with a possible D match to TRBD1 (5 bases). Germline assignment: CDR1 SGHNT and CDR2 YENEEA. V was cut by 1 base and J by 0 bases, with 13 bases left in between. The CDR3 covers 17 residues. For the CDR3, the DNA is TGTGCCAGCAGCTTAGTAGGGGTCCCCAGCTCCTACAATGAGCAGTTCTTC. Its translation: CASSLVGVPSSYNEQFF.

This clone was observed a few times. The CDR3 DNA reads TGTGCCAGCAGCCATTTGAATCAGCCCCAGCATTTT. Its translation: CASSHLNQPQHF. V and J are TRBV5-4 and TRBJ1-5; no reliable D call. V shed 4 bases and J shed 4 bases, with 6 bases lying between them. The germline V gene encodes CDR1 SGHNT and CDR2 YYREEE (reference sequence). This CDR3 has 12 amino acids.

This clone was detected a few times. This chain joins TRBV6-5 and TRBJ2-7, with D tentatively TRBD1 or TRBD2 (5 bases each). Germline V gene data show CDR1 as MNHEY and CDR2 as SVGAGI. This CDR3 is 11 amino acids long. The V gene lost 2 bases and the J gene lost 6 bases, with 5 bases spanning the gap. The CDR3 sequence is CASSYGGEQYF. In DNA, the CDR3 is TGTGCCAGCAGTTACGGGGGCGAGCAGTACTTC.

This clone showed up just once. The chain carries TRBV6-5 and TRBJ2-6; D ambiguous. V gave up 4 bases and J gave up 3 bases, with 10 bases separating them. This CDR3 is built from 15 residues. The germline gives CDR1 MNHEY, CDR2 SVGAGI. The CDR3 region has the DNA TGTGCCAGCAGTTGGGTGGTGGATGGGGCCAACGTCCTGACTTTC. Translating it yields CASSWVVDGANVLTF.

This clone occurred many times. J is TRBJ2-4 and V is TRBV6-5, with no clear D. The CDR3 runs 13 residues. Germline V CDR1 and CDR2: MNHEY, SVGAGI. V was clipped by 2 bases and J by 8 bases, with 10 bases between them. In DNA form, the CDR3 reads TGTGCCAGCAGTTACCAGATGCTGCACATTCAGTACTTC. It specifies CASSYQMLHIQYF.

This clone has just a few counts. This chain uses TRBV9 with TRBJ2-3; perhaps TRBD2 as D (7 bases). Looked up from germline, CDR1 is SGDLS and CDR2 is YYNGEE. The CDR3 loop spans 15 amino acids. V shed 2 bases and J shed 6 bases, with 16 bases lying between them. This CDR3 reads CASSVGGLDGDTQYF. The CDR3 DNA sequence: TGTGCCAGCAGCGTGGGGGGGCTAGACGGCGATACGCAGTATTTT. The entire variable domain, with the rest obtained from reference TRBV9 and TRBJ2-3, is as follows: DSGVTQTPKHLITATGQRVTLRCSPRSGDLSVYWYQQSLDQGLQFLIQYYNGEERAKGNILERFSAQQFPDLHSELNLSSLELGDSALYFCASSVGGLDGDTQYFGPGTRLTVL.

The J gene is TRBJ1-2, the V gene TRBV6-1; the match to TRBD1 covers 11 bases. The ends lost 6 bases at V and 6 bases at J; junction bases unmatched: 3. This CDR3 region has 13 residues. Germline CDR1 and CDR2: MNHNS and SASEGT. The CDR3 bases are TGTGCCAGCAGGGACAGGGGGCTTGATGGCTACACCTTC. Protein: CASRDRGLDGYTF.

The chain has TRBV11-2 and TRBJ2-5, with 11 bases that match TRBD2. The germline CDR1 and CDR2 sequences are SGHAT and FQNNGV. The CDR3 covers 20 residues. V trimming: 0 bases; J trimming: 1 base; junction bases outside the gene matches: 13. The CDR3 DNA reads TGTGCCAGCAGCTTAGATCGTAGCGGGAGGGCGACCACCCTCCAAGAGACCCAGTACTTC. Protein: CASSLDRSGRATTLQETQYF.

V and J are TRBV5-7 and TRBJ1-2, with 8 bases fitting TRBD1. TRBV5-7 is an ORF, and what it does is uncertain. This CDR3 spans 13 amino acids. Unmatched junction bases numbered 2, after V lost 3 bases and J lost 4 bases. Written as DNA, the CDR3 is TGTGCCAGCAGCTGGGGGACAGGCTATGGCTACACCTTC. Translation gives CASSWGTGYGYTF.

In this sample, this clone turned up a few times. The junction departs from germline at one end; a sequencing error may be responsible. The J gene is TRBJ2-1, the V gene TRBV7-7, with TRBD1 identical over 8 bases. The CDR3 covers 14 residues. Germline CDR1 reads SSHAT; CDR2 reads FNYEAQ (reference sequence). CDR3 DNA: TGTGCTAGCAGCTTAGCGCCAGGGGGCTATGAGCAGTTCTTC. It yields the protein CASSLAPGGYEQFF.

This clone showed up just a few times. The rearrangement links TRBV19 to TRBJ2-1; TRBD2 matches 9 bases. There are 14 residues in the CDR3. Germline values: CDR1 LNHDA, CDR2 SQIVND (reference sequence). The V and J ends lost 3 bases and 4 bases, in that order; junction bases with no gene match: 1. The CDR3 loop reads CASSILAGYNEQFF. The CDR3 region has the DNA TGTGCCAGTAGTATCCTAGCGGGGTACAATGAGCAGTTCTTC.

The chain combines TRBV19 with TRBJ2-1; D is unresolved. Germline CDR1 is LNHDA and CDR2 is SQIVND (reference sequence). The CDR3 sequence is 15 residues long. V gave up 3 bases and J gave up 3 bases, with 12 bases separating them. CDR3 DNA sequence: TGTGCCAGTAGTATCTATTACATCTTCTACAATGAGCAGTTCTTC. It translates to CASSIYYIFYNEQFF.

This chain links TRBV7-2 with TRBJ2-3; 10 positions match TRBD2. J lost 4 bases, V lost 4 bases, and 8 bases had no gene match. Germline V gene data show CDR1 as SGHTA and CDR2 as FQGNSA. This CDR3 spans 16 amino acids. As DNA, the CDR3 is TGTGCCAGCAGCTCAGGAGCGGGAGGGGGGTCAGATACGCAGTATTTT. Amino acid sequence: CASSSGAGGGSDTQYF.

The V and J genes are TRBV21-1 and TRBJ2-5; the table calls TRBD2, which could not be checked here. TRBV21-1 is noted as a pseudogene. The CDR3 is 15 residues long. The CDR3 loop is CASTKPGLLQETQYF. CDR3 bases: TGTGCCAGCACTAAGCCGGGACTCTTACAAGAGACCCAGTACTTC.

J is TRBJ2-3 and V is TRBV27; either TRBD1 or TRBD2 may fit D (5 bases each). Trimming removed 1 base at V and 2 bases at J, with 13 bases between. This CDR3 region has 16 residues. Germline assignment: CDR1 MNHEY and CDR2 SMNVEV (reference sequence). CDR3 DNA sequence: TGTGCCAGCAGTTTATTGGGGCGTGGGACCACAGATACGCAGTATTTT. It is translated as CASSLLGRGTTDTQYF.

The J gene is TRBJ2-1, the V gene TRBV6-1; 10 bases are shared with TRBD1. CDR1 is MNHNS and CDR2 is SASEGT in the germline V gene. The CDR3 totals 12 residues. The V gene end was trimmed by 8 bases and the J gene end by 7 bases; junction bases not matched to a gene: 2. The CDR3 protein is CASGQGVNEQFF. CDR3 bases: TGTGCCAGCGGACAGGGGGTGAATGAGCAGTTCTTC.

In this sample, this clone turned up a few times. The DNA for the CDR3 is TGTGCCAGCAGCTTCGGGACAGGACGATACGAGCAGTACTTC. It specifies CASSFGTGRYEQYF. This chain joins TRBV5-6 and TRBJ2-7; 8 nucleotides align to TRBD1. With 2 bases clipped from V and 4 bases from J, the junction kept 5 bases outside the gene matches. Germline V gene lookup returns CDR1 SGHDT and CDR2 YYEEEE. CDR3 size: 14 residues.

The chain carries TRBV4-3 and TRBJ2-7, with 9 bases identical to TRBD2. Per germline, CDR1 LGHNA and CDR2 YSLEER. The CDR3 contains 16 residues. Unmatched junction bases numbered 13, after V lost 6 bases and J lost 4 bases. CDR3 sequence reads: CASSSEGVAGVYEQYF. Written as DNA, the CDR3 is TGCGCCAGCAGTTCAGAGGGGGTAGCGGGAGTGTACGAGCAGTACTTC.

J is TRBJ2-5 and V is TRBV13; 9 bases fit TRBD2. The CDR3 extends over 16 amino acids. Germline V gene data show CDR1 as PRHDT and CDR2 as FYEKMQ (reference sequence). V lost 6 bases to trimming and J lost 5 bases; unmatched junction nucleotides: 13. CDR3 in amino acids: CASRDARGRAYETQYF. The CDR3 nucleotides are TGTGCCAGCAGAGACGCTCGCGGGAGGGCCTATGAGACCCAGTACTTC. Full variable domain (missing parts from reference TRBV13 and TRBJ2-5): AAGVIQSPRHLIKEKRETATLKCYPIPRHDTVYWYQQGPGQDPQFLISFYEKMQSDKGSIPDRFSAQQFSDYHSELNMSSLELGDSALYFCASRDARGRAYETQYFGPGTRLLVL.

The rearrangement uses TRBV4-3 and TRBJ1-1; D gene ambiguous. The CDR3 loop spans 15 amino acids. Trimming removed 2 bases at V and 1 base at J, with 11 bases between. Germline CDR1 reads LGHNA; CDR2 reads YSLEER. For the CDR3, the DNA is TGCGCCAGCAGCCAAAGCCCACAGTCGAACACTGAAGCTTTCTTT. Protein: CASSQSPQSNTEAFF.

The rearrangement links TRBV9 to TRBJ2-1, with TRBD2 identical over 8 bases. The germline V gene has CDR1 SGDLS and CDR2 YYNGEE. CDR3 length: 16 residues. V was pared by 4 bases and J by 2 bases, with 8 bases of the junction left unmatched. CDR3 region: CASSPNPGGAYNEQFF. CDR3 DNA sequence: TGTGCCAGCAGCCCCAACCCGGGAGGGGCCTACAATGAGCAGTTCTTC.

This chain uses TRBV5-1 with TRBJ1-1; D is unresolved. V was clipped by 3 bases and J by 0 bases, with 12 bases between them. The CDR3 is 15 amino acids. Germline CDR1 SGHRS, CDR2 YFSETQ. The CDR3 reads CASSSGVGLNTEAFF. In DNA form, the CDR3 reads TGCGCCAGCAGCTCCGGAGTGGGCCTGAACACTGAAGCTTTCTTT.

This clone qualifies as medium-sized. The gene calls are TRBV5-1 and TRBJ2-7; 7 nucleotides line up with TRBD1. The CDR3 extends over 14 amino acids. CDR1 SGHRS and CDR2 YFSETQ come from the germline V gene. The V segment lost 4 bases and the J segment 5 bases; nucleotides outside the gene matches: 9. The CDR3 DNA is TGCGCCAGCAGCCCCTCGACAGGGTTTAACGAGCAGTACTTC. It codes for CASSPSTGFNEQYF. The full variable domain, with the rest looked up from reference TRBV5-1 and TRBJ2-7, is KAGVTQTPRYLIKTRGQQVTLSCSPISGHRSVSWYQQTPGQGLQFLFEYFSETQRNKGNFPGRFSGRQFSNSRSEMNVSTLELGDSALYLCASSPSTGFNEQYFGPGTRLTVT.

This clone showed up just a few times. This chain connects TRBV27 to TRBJ2-1; 11 nucleotides agree with TRBD2. Germline V lookup: CDR1 MNHEY, CDR2 SMNVEV (reference sequence). The CDR3 is 15 amino acids. The J segment lost 2 bases and the V segment lost 5 bases, leaving 2 bases of the junction unmatched. CDR3 region: CASSLAGGTYNEQFF. CDR3 coding DNA: TGTGCCAGCAGTCTAGCGGGAGGCACCTACAATGAGCAGTTCTTC.

This clone came up a few times. This chain links TRBV30 with TRBJ2-2; D not certain. CDR3 size: 11 residues. Trimming cost V 1 base and J 11 bases, with 8 bases left between them. The germline CDR1 and CDR2 sequences are GTSNPN and SVGIG (reference sequence). The CDR3 reads CAWSDLYELFF. The DNA of the CDR3 is TGTGCCTGGAGTGACCTCTATGAGCTGTTTTTT.

V usage is TRBV5-5 and J usage is TRBJ1-1; D is uncertain. Trimming removed 3 bases from V and 3 bases from J, with 6 bases in between. The CDR3 contains 12 residues. Per germline, CDR1 SGHKS and CDR2 YYEKEE (reference sequence). DNA of the CDR3: TGTGCCAGCAGCTCTACAGACACTGAAGCTTTCTTT. Its translation is CASSSTDTEAFF.

This sequence joins TRBV7-9 and TRBJ1-2, with D perhaps TRBD1 (5 bases). CDR3 length equals 14 residues. The germline V and J ends were trimmed by 5 bases and 3 bases, with 13 bases remaining between them. Germline loops: CDR1 SEHNR, CDR2 FQNEAQ (reference sequence). CDR3 amino acids: CASSDSGTYYGYTF. Here the CDR3 DNA reads TGTGCCAGCAGCGACTCCGGGACTTACTATGGCTACACCTTC.

The chain joins TRBV6-1 to TRBJ2-6; 7 bases match TRBD1. The germline V gene has CDR1 MNHNS and CDR2 SASEGT. V trimming: 3 bases; J trimming: 2 bases; junction bases outside the gene matches: 4. This CDR3 comprises 16 residues. The CDR3 loop is CASSDWQGAGANVLTF. The DNA for the CDR3 is TGTGCCAGCAGTGATTGGCAGGGGGCTGGGGCCAACGTCCTGACTTTC.

The chain employs TRBV6-5 and TRBJ1-5; D uncertain. The germline CDR1 and CDR2 sequences are MNHEY and SVGAGI. The ends were cut back, 0 bases at V and 7 bases at J, with 10 bases in the middle. The CDR3 runs 14 residues. CDR3 loop: CASSYSLRGQPQHF. The CDR3 DNA reads TGTGCCAGCAGTTACTCTTTGCGGGGACAGCCCCAGCATTTT.

This clone came up a few times. The chain uses TRBV6-5 and TRBJ1-1; D is undetermined. Per germline, CDR1 MNHEY and CDR2 SVGAGI. The V end lost 2 bases, the J end lost 7 bases, and 5 bases lay between the germline ends. The CDR3 consists of 11 residues. The CDR3 nucleotides are TGTGCCAGCAGTTACCCCTATGAAGCTTTCTTT. Encoded protein: CASSYPYEAFF.

The CDR3 DNA sequence: TGTGCCAGCAGCCAAGTTGGGGGCGACGAGCAGTACTTC. It translates to CASSQVGGDEQYF. The rearrangement uses TRBV4-2 and TRBJ2-7, with D perhaps matching TRBD1 (6 bases). V was pared by 1 base and J by 5 bases, with 9 bases between. The CDR3 totals 13 residues. Germline CDR1 and CDR2: LGHNA and YNFKEQ.